These 29 T cell receptor beta chains came from one sample sequenced in a study of blood T cell repertoires in COVID-19 (dated by TCRdb to 2019 to 2021). The library was prepared using the immunoSEQ multiplex PCR assay. TCRdb limited this immuneACCESS table to in-frame rearrangements with V and J called. A share of clones is missing; checked studies link under half to unresolved V genes, and the rest is unexplained. In this sample the table shows around 260,000 clones, about nine tenths of which occur a single time. The ten largest account for 3% of the sample. The sample consisted of peripheral blood. These receptors were collected from a woman under 40 with active or convalescent COVID-19.

V is TRBV11-1 and J is TRBJ2-3; perhaps TRBD2 as D (7 bases). The germline V gene has CDR1 SGHAT and CDR2 FQDESV (reference sequence). This CDR3 spans 16 amino acids. The V end was cut by 0 bases, the J end by 2 bases, with 12 bases between. CDR3 sequence reads: CASSLAPGGPTDTQYF. CDR3 coding DNA: TGTGCCAGCAGCTTAGCGCCGGGGGGCCCCACAGATACGCAGTATTTT.

The chain links TRBV5-6 to TRBJ1-4; D might be TRBD1 (6 bases). This CDR3 spans 15 amino acids. Trimming shortened V by 0 bases and J by 8 bases, and 14 bases separated the two germline ends. CDR1 is SGHDT and CDR2 is YYEEEE in the germline V gene. Here the CDR3 reads CASSLAGQGSEKLFF. In DNA form, the CDR3 reads TGTGCCAGCAGCTTGGCGGGACAAGGGAGCGAAAAACTGTTTTTT. The whole variable domain, remainder taken from reference TRBV5-6 and TRBJ1-4, is DAGVTQSPTHLIKTRGQQVTLRCSPKSGHDTVSWYQQALGQGPQFIFQYYEEEERQRGNFPDRFSGHQFPNYSSELNVNALLLGDSALYLCASSLAGQGSEKLFFGSGTQLSVL.

This clone was counted a few times. The CDR3 loop reads CAWSVGAGNNEQFF. The DNA for the CDR3 is TGTGCCTGGAGTGTCGGTGCAGGAAACAATGAGCAGTTCTTC. This chain joins TRBV30 and TRBJ2-1; D is unresolved. V was cut by 0 bases and J by 5 bases, with 11 bases left in between. This CDR3 region has 14 residues. Germline CDR1 and CDR2: GTSNPN and SVGIG (reference sequence).

Comments on this clone: The sample has other DNA sequences that encode this CDR3 too. V gene TRBV6-2 or TRBV6-3 combines with J gene TRBJ2-7, with D uncertain. This CDR3 region has 11 residues. Germline V gives CDR1 MNHEY, CDR2 SVGEGT. Trimming stripped 4 bases from V and 2 bases from J, with 3 bases between. The CDR3, as DNA: TGTGCCAGCAGTTCCGCCTACGAGCAGTACTTC. It yields the protein CASSSAYEQYF.

The V call is TRBV25-1, the J call TRBJ1-2, with 8 nucleotides matching TRBD1. V gave up 2 bases and J gave up 0 bases; unmatched junction bases: 5. The CDR3 runs to 16 residues. The germline V gene has CDR1 MGHDK and CDR2 SYGVNS. CDR3 in DNA: TGTGCCAGCAGTGAACCAGGGACAGGAGCTAACTATGGCTACACCTTC. Protein sequence: CASSEPGTGANYGYTF.

This chain connects TRBV30 to TRBJ2-3; 11 bases map to TRBD2. After removal of 2 bases from V and 5 bases from J, the junction contained 15 bases not matched to a gene. Germline CDR1 and CDR2: GTSNPN and SVGIG (reference sequence). This CDR3 contains 18 residues. The DNA of the CDR3 is TGTGCCTGGAGTCGCGGGGTTCTGGTGCTAGCGGGGGGAGATACGCAGTATTTT. Translation: CAWSRGVLVLAGGDTQYF.

The rearrangement links TRBV19 to TRBJ2-3, with TRBD2 matching over 16 bases. CDR1 and CDR2 from the germline V gene are LNHDA and SQIVND (reference sequence). V lost 5 bases to trimming and J lost 5 bases; unmatched junction nucleotides: 10. CDR3 size: 18 residues. The CDR3 DNA sequence: TGTGCCAGTAGTCTTGAGGGGACTAGCGGGGGGGCAGGAGATACGCAGTATTTT. Translated, it gives CASSLEGTSGGAGDTQYF.

There are a few counts of this clone. The gene calls are TRBV19 and TRBJ2-7, with 9 positions matching TRBD1. Germline CDR1 and CDR2: LNHDA and SQIVND (reference sequence). The CDR3 spans 15 residues. The ends lost 4 bases at V and 3 bases at J; junction bases unmatched: 7. CDR3 sequence (DNA): TGTGCCAGTAGTACAGCCGGGACAGGGCTCTACGAGCAGTACTTC. This codes for CASSTAGTGLYEQYF. Based on the CDR3 plus reference TRBV19 and TRBJ2-7, the full variable domain is DGGITQSPKYLFRKEGQNVTLSCEQNLNHDAMYWYRQDPGQGLRLIYYSQIVNDFQKGDIAEGYSVSREKKESFPLTVTSAQKNPTAFYLCASSTAGTGLYEQYFGPGTRLTVT.

V usage is TRBV28 and J usage is TRBJ1-1, with D hard to call. CDR1 and CDR2 from the germline V gene are MDHEN and SYDVKM. This CDR3 contains 10 residues. Trimming pared 11 bases from V and 5 bases from J, leaving 9 bases between. Written as DNA, the CDR3 is TGTGCCGCTTCGGGGACTGAAGCTTTCTTT. Translation gives CAASGTEAFF.

This chain links TRBV7-8 with TRBJ2-3; TRBD1 is a possible D gene (5 bases). Germline-derived CDR1 and CDR2 are SGHVS and FQNEAQ. The CDR3 is 14 amino acids. Trimming shortened V by 7 bases and J by 4 bases, and 15 bases separated the two germline ends. As DNA, the CDR3 is TGTGCCAGCACCAACGACGGCAGGGCAGATACGCAGTATTTT. It translates to CASTNDGRADTQYF.

This chain connects TRBV7-2 to TRBJ2-3; 14 bases align to TRBD2. From germline, CDR1 is SGHTA and CDR2 FQGNSA. CDR3 length: 16 amino acids. Unmatched junction bases numbered 10, after V lost 5 bases and J lost 9 bases. For the CDR3, the DNA is TGTGCCAGCAGCCCGGGGACTAGCGGGGGCTGGAGGACGCAGTATTTT. Its translation is CASSPGTSGGWRTQYF.

This clone has a handful of counts. The rearrangement links TRBV5-1 to TRBJ1-1; 8 nucleotides agree with TRBD1. CDR1 is SGHRS, CDR2 YFSETQ, per germline. The junction had 7 bases not matched to a gene; V was cut back by 1 base and J by 2 bases. The CDR3 has 16 amino acids. This CDR3 is CASSLQPGQANTEAFF. CDR3 nucleotide sequence: TGCGCCAGCAGCTTGCAGCCGGGACAGGCCAACACTGAAGCTTTCTTT.

The chain couples TRBV29-1 to TRBJ2-5; 9 nucleotides line up with TRBD1. The CDR3 covers 15 residues. With 3 bases clipped from V and 1 base from J, the junction kept 6 bases outside the gene matches. Germline CDR1 and CDR2: SQVTM and ANQGSEA. The CDR3 DNA follows: TGCAGCGTTGATCCCGGGACAGGGTCCCAAGAGACCCAGTACTTC. Translation gives CSVDPGTGSQETQYF.

The CDR3 here is CASSWGTGTGGRKTQYF. The CDR3 DNA reads TGTGCCAGCAGCTGGGGGACAGGGACAGGGGGGCGGAAGACCCAGTACTTC. The chain employs TRBV5-4 and TRBJ2-5; the match to TRBD1 covers 11 bases. In germline, CDR1 is SGHNT, CDR2 YYREEE (reference sequence). This CDR3 is 17 amino acids long. The J segment lost 6 bases and the V segment lost 3 bases, leaving 13 bases of the junction unmatched.

This rearrangement joins TRBV30 to TRBJ1-6, with no clear D. The CDR3 runs 15 residues. The germline V and J ends were trimmed by 3 bases and 6 bases, with 15 bases remaining between them. The V gene's germline CDR1 is GTSNPN and CDR2 SVGIG (reference sequence). The CDR3 DNA reads as TGTGCCTGGAGCCCGGGGTTTGGGCTTAATTCACCCCTCCACTTT. It encodes CAWSPGFGLNSPLHF.

The V and J genes are TRBV18 and TRBJ1-1; 7 bases line up with TRBD1. Germline CDR1 reads KGHSH; CDR2 reads LQKENI. This CDR3 is built from 12 residues. With V trimmed by 5 bases and J by 10 bases, 7 bases remained unmatched. CDR3 protein: CASSRTGDRAFF. CDR3 bases: TGTGCCAGCTCAAGAACAGGGGATAGAGCTTTCTTT.

The rearrangement links TRBV4-1 to TRBJ1-2; the D gene is possibly TRBD1 (6 bases). The CDR3 extends over 15 amino acids. CDR1 and CDR2 from the germline V gene are MGHRA and YSYEKL. Trimming cost V 2 bases and J 8 bases, with 18 bases left between them. The chain's CDR3 is CASSQPGEQGRGYTF. The CDR3, as DNA: TGCGCCAGCAGCCAACCCGGAGAACAGGGTAGGGGCTACACCTTC.

In this sample, this clone turned up once. The chain joins TRBV3-1 (or the pseudogene TRBV3-2) to TRBJ2-7, with D possibly TRBD1 on 6 matching bases. Between the trimmed V and J ends, which lost 0 bases and 1 base, there was a span of 10 bases. The CDR3 runs to 15 residues. Germline V gene lookup returns CDR1 LGHDT and CDR2 YNNKEL (reference sequence). CDR3 protein: CASSQDTGKSYEQYF. CDR3 DNA: TGTGCCAGCAGCCAAGATACAGGGAAGTCCTACGAGCAGTACTTC.

The V and J genes are TRBV7-2 and TRBJ2-7; TRBD1 matches 7 bases. From germline, CDR1 is SGHTA and CDR2 FQGNSA. V was clipped by 5 bases and J by 4 bases; unmatched bases: 11. CDR3 length equals 15 residues. In DNA form, the CDR3 reads TGTGCCAGCAGCACGGCCGGGACAGACATTTACGAGCAGTACTTC. Translated, it gives CASSTAGTDIYEQYF. Drawing the rest from reference TRBV7-2 and TRBJ2-7, the complete variable domain is GAGVSQSPSNKVTEKGKDVELRCDPISGHTALYWYRQSLGQGLEFLIYFQGNSAPDKSGLPSDRFSAERTGGSVSTLTIQRTQQEDSAVYLCASSTAGTDIYEQYFGPGTRLTVT.

The chain couples TRBV7-2 to TRBJ1-5; tentative D call: TRBD1 (6 bases). CDR3 length: 14 amino acids. The V end lost 4 bases, the J end lost 11 bases, and 18 bases lay between the germline ends. Germline values: CDR1 SGHTA, CDR2 FQGNSA. The CDR3: CASSSEQGGQSQHF. CDR3 bases: TGTGCCAGCAGCTCCGAACAGGGCGGGCAATCCCAGCATTTT.

V usage is TRBV12-3 or TRBV12-4 and J usage is TRBJ2-3, with TRBD1 matching over 7 bases. J gave up 6 bases and V 11 bases, and 8 bases lay outside the gene matches. This CDR3 is built from 12 residues. This CDR3 is CAPRGRKDTQYF. The DNA of the CDR3 is TGTGCCCCCAGGGGGAGAAAGGATACGCAGTATTTT.

The rearrangement uses TRBV2 and TRBJ1-2; tentative D call: TRBD1 (5 bases). CDR3 size: 14 residues. With 5 bases removed from V and 8 bases from J, the gap between germline ends came to 18 bases. Germline V gives CDR1 SNHLY, CDR2 FYNNEI. CDR3 bases: TGTGCCAGCAGTCCCCAGGCGGGGGGGTTAGGCTACACCTTC. This sequence encodes CASSPQAGGLGYTF.

The V and J genes are TRBV10-3 and TRBJ1-2, with TRBD1 matching 8 bases. V shed 4 bases and J 8 bases; nucleotides not matched to a gene: 6. Per germline, CDR1 ENHRY and CDR2 SYGVKD. The CDR3 extends over 13 amino acids. The CDR3 nucleotides are TGTGCCATCAGTGGAGACAGGGGAAGAGGCTACACCTTC. This translates into CAISGDRGRGYTF.

The CDR3 DNA reads TGTGCCAGCAGGGGTCCGGGGACCTACGAGCAGTACTTC. The encoded protein is CASRGPGTYEQYF. The chain is built from TRBV7-2 and TRBJ2-7; D is possibly TRBD2 (5 bases). CDR1 and CDR2 from the germline V gene are SGHTA and FQGNSA. Trimming shortened V by 6 bases and J by 2 bases, and 11 bases separated the two germline ends. This CDR3 has 13 amino acids. The full variable domain, rest sourced from reference TRBV7-2 and TRBJ2-7, is GAGVSQSPSNKVTEKGKDVELRCDPISGHTALYWYRQSLGQGLEFLIYFQGNSAPDKSGLPSDRFSAERTGGSVSTLTIQRTQQEDSAVYLCASRGPGTYEQYFGPGTRLTVT.

The rearrangement links TRBV5-1 to TRBJ1-2; 11 nucleotides agree with TRBD1. The germline V gene encodes CDR1 SGHRS and CDR2 YFSETQ. J lost 7 bases, V lost 0 bases, and 2 bases had no gene match. This CDR3 is built from 14 residues. CDR3: CASSLAGTGGGYTF. CDR3 coding DNA: TGCGCCAGCAGCTTGGCCGGGACAGGGGGTGGCTACACCTTC.

J is TRBJ1-6 and V is TRBV7-9; D perhaps matches TRBD1 (6 bases). CDR1 is SEHNR and CDR2 is FQNEAQ in the germline V gene (reference sequence). With 1 base removed from V and 3 bases from J, the gap between germline ends came to 7 bases. The CDR3 sequence is 15 residues long. For the CDR3, the DNA is TGTGCCAGCAGCTTAGGGACAGACTATAATTCACCCCTCCACTTT. This codes for CASSLGTDYNSPLHF.

This clone was counted once. This rearrangement joins TRBV5-1 to TRBJ1-2; possible D gene TRBD1, 6 bases. Trimming removed 3 bases from V and 0 bases from J, with 12 bases in between. The CDR3 contains 15 residues. Germline assignment: CDR1 SGHRS and CDR2 YFSETQ. The CDR3 region is CASSSRTVANYGYTF. CDR3 DNA: TGCGCCAGCAGCTCGAGGACAGTAGCTAACTATGGCTACACCTTC.

The chain couples TRBV6-6 to TRBJ1-1; 7 bases align to TRBD1. CDR1 and CDR2 (germline): MNHNY, SVGAGI (reference sequence). The CDR3 totals 14 residues. After removal of 6 bases from V and 1 base from J, the junction contained 5 bases not matched to a gene. Here the CDR3 reads CASRATGKNTEAFF. The DNA for the CDR3 is TGTGCCAGCAGGGCGACAGGGAAGAACACTGAAGCTTTCTTT.

This clone was recorded once. V and J are TRBV10-3 and TRBJ2-1, with 9 bases aligning to TRBD2. Trimming removed 0 bases from V and 10 bases from J; junction bases left unmatched: 7. CDR3 length equals 15 residues. Per the germline V gene, CDR1 is ENHRY and CDR2 is SYGVKD. Written as DNA, the CDR3 is TGTGCCATCAGTGAGTCAAGCGGGGGGTCTCGGGAGCAGTTCTTC. Translating gives CAISESSGGSREQFF.